The rows below give T cell receptor beta chains drawn from one sample of a study of response to subunit inactivated influenza vaccine. TCRdb re-derived calls from the RT-PCR reads in MiXCR, one entry per CDR3 protein. The sample lists hundreds of thousands of distinct CDR3 sequences; around 13% were seen once. The sequenced sample was PBMCs from blood, obtained around 15 days before vaccination. The receptors stem from a man aged 45-65 years who received an inactivated influenza vaccine. Each CDR3 is given with its conserved first and last residue. A D gene is named only where the DNA matches it firmly.

V gene,D gene,CDR3 protein
TRBV11-1,NA,CASSGRGLSYNEQFF
TRBV6-2/TRBV6-3,NA,CASSYIRGRKSGANVLTF
TRBV28,NA,CASSTRTASSTDTQYF
TRBV6-5,NA,CASSYRRTAAEAFF
TRBV6-2/TRBV6-3,NA,CASSPMNSNQPQHF
TRBV5-1,NA,CASSPGSWIYEAFF
TRBV6-1,TRBD1,CASRSQGVGTDTQYF
TRBV24-1,NA,CATSPSGEPSSYEQYF
TRBV4-1,TRBD1,CASSQDPGTGMREQYF
TRBV6-1,NA,CAIRDLGGANVLTF
TRBV4-2,NA,CASSQDPTNTEAFF
TRBV11-2,TRBD1,CASRPTGFTDTQYF
TRBV6-2/TRBV6-3,TRBD1,CASSYGQGGLRSNQPQHF
TRBV20-1,NA,CSASIGNYGYTF
TRBV29-1,NA,CSVEGGGGVLGKNIQYF
TRBV2,NA,CASGQSEETQYF
TRBV10-3,NA,CAITGLANGEQYF
TRBV6-1,TRBD1,CASKSAGGSGNTIYF
TRBV4-1,NA,CASSQDGTVHTEAFF
TRBV24-1,NA,CATSTTGGSYEQYF
TRBV14,NA,CASSLMGLSGADTQYF
TRBV7-2,TRBD2,CASSQSRGGASTDTQYF
TRBV18,NA,CASSPNGMNTEAFF
TRBV6-2/TRBV6-3,NA,CASEGGFREQFF
TRBV7-9,TRBD2,CASSSPGLEIDTQYF
TRBV29-1,TRBD1,CSATVQGTGFF
TRBV29-1,NA,CSVGGGPNTEAFF
TRBV28,TRBD1,CASSLSGQGSQETQYF
TRBV4-1,TRBD2,CASSLIAGVDNEQFF
TRBV7-2,TRBD2,CASSQTLGGSGDTQYF
TRBV20-1,NA,CSAPPGAWAEAFF
TRBV2,NA,CASRWVANQPQHF
TRBV29-1,NA,CSVVPRGPQETQYF
TRBV12-3/TRBV12-4,TRBD2,CASSFIRTSLGTDTQYF
TRBV12-3/TRBV12-4,TRBD1,CASTPLGQGLYGYTF
TRBV7-8,NA,CASSRGVETGELFF
TRBV12-3/TRBV12-4,NA,CASSLAPQGEKLFF
TRBV11-3,TRBD1,CASSTRDRGPDEQFF
TRBV27,NA,CASSVDGPNYEQYF
TRBV12-3/TRBV12-4,NA,CASSTGTQNTEAFF
TRBV20-1,NA,CSARGEYGDYEQYF
TRBV28,NA,CASSSTGEGNEQFF
TRBV12-3/TRBV12-4,TRBD1,CASSRYRDRKQPQHF